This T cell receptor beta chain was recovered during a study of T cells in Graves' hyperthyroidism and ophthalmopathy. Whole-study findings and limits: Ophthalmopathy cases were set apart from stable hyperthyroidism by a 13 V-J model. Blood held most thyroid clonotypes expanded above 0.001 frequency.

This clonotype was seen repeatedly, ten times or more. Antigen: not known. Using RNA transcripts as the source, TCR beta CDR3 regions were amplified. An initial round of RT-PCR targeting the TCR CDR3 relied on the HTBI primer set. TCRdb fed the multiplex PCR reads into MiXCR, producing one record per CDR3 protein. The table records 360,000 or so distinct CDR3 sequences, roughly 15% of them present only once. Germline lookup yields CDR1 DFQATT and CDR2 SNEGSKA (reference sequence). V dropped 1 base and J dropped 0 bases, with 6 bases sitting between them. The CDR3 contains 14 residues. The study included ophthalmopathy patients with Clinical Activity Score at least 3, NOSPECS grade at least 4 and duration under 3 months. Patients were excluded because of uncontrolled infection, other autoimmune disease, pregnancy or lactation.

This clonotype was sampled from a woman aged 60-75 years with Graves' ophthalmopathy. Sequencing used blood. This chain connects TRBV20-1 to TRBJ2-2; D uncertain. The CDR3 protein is CSARASANTGELFF. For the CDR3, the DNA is TGCAGTGCTAGAGCGTCGGCGAACACCGGGGAGCTGTTTTTT.